Listed below are T cell receptor beta chains from one sample, sequenced in a study of blood T cell repertoires in COVID-19. Clones were sequenced by immunoSEQ multiplex PCR, and TCRdb holds only the in-frame ones, with some missing. The sample contains approximately 200,000 clones, roughly 87% of which appear only once. Input material: PBMCs or T cells enriched from blood (not recorded which). These receptors were obtained from a young man in a cohort exposed to, infected with or recovered from COVID-19 (not recorded which). The CDR3 runs from the conserved cysteine through the conserved F or W. D genes are given only for firm matches. Where a row states a size, it is once, few, many or the class of an expanded clone; other rows omit it.

cdr3_aa,cdr3_nt,v_call,d_call,j_call,clone_size
CASSGLAGGSVEQYF,TGCGCCAGCTCGGGACTAGCGGGAGGATCTGTCGAGCAGTACTTC,TRBV5-1,TRBD2,TRBJ2-7,-
CASSTGTSGRAPNTGELFF,TGCGCCAGCAGCACCGGGACTAGCGGGAGGGCCCCGAACACCGGGGAGCTGTTTTTT,TRBV5-1,TRBD2,TRBJ2-2,-
CASSTSGGAYEQYF,TGCGCCAGCAGCACTAGCGGGGGGGCTTACGAGCAGTACTTC,TRBV5-1,TRBD2,TRBJ2-7,-
CASSFKETQYF,TGCGCCAGCAGCTTTAAAGAGACCCAGTACTTC,TRBV5-1,-,TRBJ2-5,-
CASSLADRISGGPQHF,TGTGCCAGCAGCTTAGCCGACAGAATTTCGGGCGGGCCCCAGCATTTT,TRBV7-9,-,TRBJ1-5,once
CASSLSTSGYNEQFF,TGCGCCAGCAGCTTGAGCACTAGCGGTTACAATGAGCAGTTCTTC,TRBV5-1,TRBD2,TRBJ2-1,few
CASSMGGTEAFF,TGTGCCAGTAGTATGGGAGGCACTGAAGCTTTCTTT,TRBV19,-,TRBJ1-1,-
CASSMKGGRAEREQFF,TGTGCCAGTAGTATGAAGGGTGGGAGGGCCGAGCGAGAGCAGTTCTTC,TRBV19,TRBD2,TRBJ2-1,-
CASSQEGPGGQHEQYF,TGCGCCAGCAGCCAAGAAGGTCCGGGGGGCCAGCACGAGCAGTACTTC,TRBV4-3,-,TRBJ2-7,few
CASSLPGLNTEAFF,TGTGCCAGCAGCTTGCCAGGCCTGAACACTGAAGCTTTCTTT,TRBV5-4,-,TRBJ1-1,many
CASSAGTGGGPYNEQFF,TGTGCCAGCAGTGCGGGCACAGGGGGCGGCCCCTACAATGAGCAGTTCTTC,TRBV6-1,TRBD1,TRBJ2-1,-
CASSYDSLNQPQHF,TGTGCCAGCAGTTATGACAGCCTGAATCAGCCCCAGCATTTT,TRBV6-2/TRBV6-3,-,TRBJ1-5,few
CASSQRTGYEQYF,TGCGCCAGCAGCCAAAGGACAGGGTACGAGCAGTACTTC,TRBV4-3,TRBD1,TRBJ2-7,-
CAIKFTGAGLLIGNQPQHF,TGTGCCATCAAATTTACAGGGGCTGGGTTATTGATCGGCAATCAGCCCCAGCATTTT,TRBV10-3,TRBD1,TRBJ1-5,-
CATSDQWHTGELFF,TGTGCCACCAGTGATCAGTGGCACACCGGGGAGCTGTTTTTT,TRBV24-1,-,TRBJ2-2,once
CATSTSGRTDTQYF,TGTGCCACCAGTACTAGCGGCCGCACAGATACGCAGTATTTT,TRBV24-1,TRBD2,TRBJ2-3,-
CASSQGEGPQHF,TGTGCCAGCAGCCAGGGGGAAGGGCCCCAGCATTTT,TRBV7-9,TRBD1,TRBJ1-5,-
CASSYKNRVPSYGYTF,TGTGCCAGCAGTTATAAAAACAGGGTCCCAAGCTATGGCTACACCTTC,TRBV6-5,-,TRBJ1-2,-
CASSPNPGQGSEAFF,TGTGCCAGCAGTCCAAATCCGGGACAGGGATCTGAAGCTTTCTTT,TRBV28,TRBD1,TRBJ1-1,-
CASSIVTANQPQHF,TGTGCCAGTAGTATCGTGACAGCAAATCAGCCCCAGCATTTT,TRBV19,-,TRBJ1-5,once
CASSYGPQGNTEAFF,TGTGCCAGCAGTTACGGGCCACAGGGGAACACTGAAGCTTTCTTT,TRBV6-5,-,TRBJ1-1,-
CASSESLTAGGNSPLHF,TGTGCCAGCAGTGAGTCTTTAACGGCAGGGGGTAATTCACCCCTCCACTTT,TRBV6-1,TRBD1,TRBJ1-6,-
CASSSSPGNTIYF,TGTGCCAGCAGTTCGTCTCCTGGAAACACCATATATTTT,TRBV12-3/TRBV12-4,-,TRBJ1-3,-
CASSLGLEGSYEQYF,TGTGCCAGCAGCTTAGGACTGGAGGGCTCCTACGAGCAGTACTTC,TRBV7-8,-,TRBJ2-7,few
CASSFQTGTGSSYNSPLHF,TGTGCCAGCAGTTTCCAAACCGGGACAGGGAGCTCCTATAATTCACCCCTCCACTTT,TRBV27,TRBD1,TRBJ1-6,-
CASRNSGKETQYF,TGTGCCAGCAGGAATAGCGGGAAGGAGACCCAGTACTTC,TRBV6-5,TRBD2,TRBJ2-5,-
CASRLSGRAGEQYF,TGTGCCAGCAGACTTAGCGGGAGGGCTGGCGAGCAGTACTTC,TRBV28,TRBD2,TRBJ2-7,-
CASSLRIPRQGTDEQFF,TGTGCCAGCAGCTTAAGGATCCCGAGACAGGGGACCGATGAGCAGTTCTTC,TRBV7-6,TRBD1,TRBJ2-1,-
CASSLGFSGMNTEAFF,TGTGCCAGCAGCTTAGGGTTTTCAGGGATGAACACTGAAGCTTTCTTT,TRBV13,-,TRBJ1-1,-
CAISTGTGSYEQYF,TGTGCCATCAGCACCGGGACAGGTTCCTACGAGCAGTACTTC,TRBV10-3,TRBD1,TRBJ2-7,-
CSVEVTGRASNEQFF,TGCAGCGTTGAGGTTACCGGGAGGGCCTCCAATGAGCAGTTCTTC,TRBV29-1,TRBD2,TRBJ2-1,-
CATSDRRTGYSNQPQHF,TGTGCCACCAGTGACCGACGGACAGGGTATAGCAATCAGCCCCAGCATTTT,TRBV24-1,TRBD1,TRBJ1-5,once
CASSQAAGWDGYTF,TGTGCCAGCAGCCAAGCCGCAGGCTGGGATGGCTACACCTTC,TRBV14,-,TRBJ1-2,once
CSVGQGGSGELFF,TGCAGCGTTGGACAGGGGGGATCCGGGGAGCTGTTTTTT,TRBV29-1,TRBD1,TRBJ2-2,-
CASRPTANTEAFF,TGTGCCAGCAGGCCGACAGCGAACACTGAAGCTTTCTTT,TRBV12-3/TRBV12-4,-,TRBJ1-1,once
CASSLVSRGDQPQHF,TGTGCCAGCAGCTTGGTGTCCAGGGGGGATCAGCCCCAGCATTTT,TRBV5-6,TRBD1,TRBJ1-5,-
CASSAAGGPGETQYF,TGTGCCAGCAGTGCTGCGGGAGGGCCAGGGGAGACCCAGTACTTC,TRBV2,TRBD2,TRBJ2-5,once
CASSRLSSYEQYF,TGTGCCAGCAGCCGACTAAGCTCCTACGAGCAGTACTTC,TRBV3-1/TRBV3-2,-,TRBJ2-7,-
CASSPRTEKLFF,TGTGCCAGTAGTCCGCGCACTGAAAAACTGTTTTTT,TRBV19,-,TRBJ1-4,-
CASSLPAGAATNEKLFF,TGTGCCAGCAGTTTACCGGCAGGGGCTGCAACTAATGAAAAACTGTTTTTT,TRBV28,-,TRBJ1-4,-
CASRRTGSDGYTF,TGTGCCAGCAGGCGGACAGGGTCGGATGGCTACACCTTC,TRBV28,TRBD1,TRBJ1-2,-
CASSSRFSGIKETQYF,TGTGCCAGCAGCTCGCGTTTCAGCGGGATTAAGGAGACCCAGTACTTC,TRBV11-2,TRBD2,TRBJ2-5,once
CASSDTGAEQYF,TGTGCCAGCAGCGATACAGGGGCTGAGCAGTACTTC,TRBV7-9,TRBD1,TRBJ2-7,-
CASSLDRAHNEQFF,TGTGCCAGCAGCTTAGACAGGGCCCACAATGAGCAGTTCTTC,TRBV7-9,-,TRBJ2-1,few
CASSRDSAGNQPQHF,TGCGCCAGCAGCCGCGACTCGGCAGGGAATCAGCCCCAGCATTTT,TRBV5-1,-,TRBJ1-5,-
CASTPWGGNTEAFF,TGTGCCAGCACCCCGTGGGGGGGGAACACTGAAGCTTTCTTT,TRBV28,-,TRBJ1-1,once
CATSGTGGNFEQYF,TGTGCCACCTCAGGGACAGGAGGTAATTTCGAGCAGTACTTC,TRBV15,TRBD1,TRBJ2-7,-
CASSSGTIPGELFF,TGTGCCAGCAGCTCCGGGACTATTCCCGGGGAGCTGTTTTTT,TRBV7-3,TRBD2,TRBJ2-2,-
CSVERGTGTYEQYF,TGCAGCGTTGAAAGGGGGACAGGGACCTACGAGCAGTACTTC,TRBV29-1,TRBD1,TRBJ2-7,few
CATSAGTSSSGNTIYF,TGTGCCACCAGCGCAGGGACTTCCAGCTCTGGAAACACCATATATTTT,TRBV24-1,-,TRBJ1-3,-
CASSLGGQGSVVTEAFF,TGCGCCAGCAGCTTGGGGGGACAGGGGAGTGTTGTCACTGAAGCTTTCTTT,TRBV5-1,TRBD1,TRBJ1-1,few
CASSSTGGALTNAFF,TGTGCCAGCAGTTCGACAGGGGGCGCACTGACGAACGCTTTCTTT,TRBV28,TRBD1,TRBJ1-1,-
CASSRLQGAKGIDEQFF,TGTGCCAGCAGCCGTTTACAGGGGGCAAAGGGTATTGATGAGCAGTTCTTC,TRBV9,TRBD1,TRBJ2-1,-
CASSVAQKGVNTEAFF,TGTGCCAGCAGCGTAGCCCAAAAGGGGGTGAACACTGAAGCTTTCTTT,TRBV9,-,TRBJ1-1,-
CASSQGSAQGYHEQYF,TGCGCCAGCAGCCAAGGTTCGGCACAGGGCTACCACGAGCAGTACTTC,TRBV4-1,-,TRBJ2-7,-
CASSEGDRTHGYGYTF,TGTGCCAGCAGTGAAGGGGACAGGACCCATGGCTATGGCTACACCTTC,TRBV6-1,TRBD1,TRBJ1-2,-
CASSYTPQGTDTQYF,TGTGCCAGCAGTTACACGCCTCAGGGGACAGATACGCAGTATTTT,TRBV6-5,-,TRBJ2-3,-
CASSLPPPGELFF,TGTGCCAGCAGTTTACCCCCTCCGGGAGAGCTGTTTTTT,TRBV28,-,TRBJ2-2,once